The clone carrying this T cell receptor beta chain is classed as medium-sized (0.01 to 0.1%). Its antigen remains unidentified. Germline assignment: CDR1 SGHRS and CDR2 YFSETQ. This CDR3 has 13 amino acids. V was cut by 0 bases and J by 2 bases, with 6 bases left in between. Multiplex PCR with 32 V and 13 J primers amplified TCR beta CDR3. TCRdb itself ran the multiplex PCR reads through MiXCR, one entry per CDR3 protein. Here the sample spans just over 15,000 distinct CDR3 sequences, roughly 29% being singletons. This sample is drawn from a study of immune heterogeneity within non-small cell lung tumors. Overall study context: There were several squamous cell carcinomas, fewer than eleven non-squamous carcinomas and 1 tumor not otherwise specified.

Findings and limits, study-wide: Significant yet moderate, the positive correlation between local T-cell clonality and local tumor mutational burden reached an R of about 0.35.

Bulk tumor genomic DNA was the template, and each sample received about 600 ng. Biopsy collection occurred during surgery, with several far-apart biopsies per primary tumor. Curative surgery was performed on patients who had untreated, newly diagnosed non-small cell lung cancer. Sequenced sample: lung tumor tissue. The sequence came from a man in his forties or fifties with non-small cell lung cancer. The chain is built from TRBV5-1 and TRBJ2-7; unclear D gene. The CDR3 DNA sequence: TGCGCCAGCAGCTTGGACATCCCCTACGAGCAGTACTTC. It encodes CASSLDIPYEQYF. Supplemented by reference TRBV5-1 and TRBJ2-7, the full variable domain reads KAGVTQTPRYLIKTRGQQVTLSCSPISGHRSVSWYQQTPGQGLQFLFEYFSETQRNKGNFPGRFSGRQFSNSRSEMNVSTLELGDSALYLCASSLDIPYEQYFGPGTRLTVT.